The clone carrying this TCR beta chain came up many times. This sample is part of a study of T cells in Graves' hyperthyroidism and ophthalmopathy. Study-wide background: Peripheral blood was acquired at first diagnosis, ahead of any therapy whatsoever.

Germline CDR1 DFQATT, CDR2 SNEGSKA (reference sequence). The V and J ends lost 3 bases and 4 bases respectively, with 12 bases between them. This CDR3 is built from 13 residues. From RNA transcripts, TCR beta CDR3 regions were amplified. In the first-round RT-PCR of the TCR CDR3, the HTBI primer set was used. TCRdb fed the multiplex PCR reads into MiXCR, producing one record per CDR3 protein. Of nearly 600,000 distinct CDR3 sequences detected, approximately 15% appear once; the ten largest clones hold almost 6%. Sequencing used blood. This clonotype was sampled from a woman aged 25 to 39 with Graves' hyperthyroidism that later progressed to Graves' ophthalmopathy. J is TRBJ1-2 and V is TRBV20-1; a possible D gene is TRBD1 (5 bases). The DNA for the CDR3 is TGCAGTGCTAGGAGGGGAGACGGCTATGGCTACACCTTC. Its translation: CSARRGDGYGYTF.